The source of this T cell receptor (beta chain) is a study of cytomegalovirus exposure and HLA in healthy donors. The V gene lost 1 base and the J gene lost 2 bases, with 5 bases spanning the gap. Germline V CDR1 and CDR2: SGHAT, FQNNGV. The CDR3 sequence is 13 residues long. The study, taken as a whole, reports: Three chains linked to CMV were shown in vitro to be specific for CMV antigens. It emerged from a later analysis that several of the most significant clusters appeared to be linked to common viral pathogens. Later analysis demonstrated an association between a missense DCLRE1C variant and TCR beta V- and J-gene trimming.

Turning to this clone: Antigen unknown.

Amplification used 60 Vbeta primers and 13 Jbeta primers. Sequencing used immunoSEQ multiplex PCR; TCRdb keeps in-frame clones, though not all of them. The data show about 94,000 clones, 50% to 80% seen once. Each donor's status was that of a healthy bone marrow donor. The TCR sequence derives from a young man in good health and CMV-seronegative. The sequenced sample consisted of PBMCs. J is TRBJ2-5 and V is TRBV11-2; D remains unclear. CDR3 nucleotides: TGTGCCAGCAGCTTAGCCGTTCAAGAGACCCAGTACTTC. Translating gives CASSLAVQETQYF.